The 25 T cell receptor beta chains in this list originate from one sample, sequenced in a study of OX40 agonist ivuxolimab in advanced cancers. The method was immunoSEQ multiplex PCR; TCRdb's version includes in-frame clones alone and lacks a portion of them. The sample has roughly 80,000 clones; 93% are singletons. Sequenced material: CD4+ or CD8+ T cells sorted from blood, taken in a trial of the OX40 agonist ivuxolimab. Receptors were obtained from an adult with an advanced solid tumor such as melanoma, head and neck, liver or kidney cancer.

The J gene is TRBJ2-1, the V gene TRBV2, with 7 bases that match TRBD1. The germline V gene encodes CDR1 SNHLY and CDR2 FYNNEI. CDR3 length: 14 residues. J gave up 5 bases and V 3 bases, and 4 bases lay outside the gene matches. The CDR3 DNA sequence: TGTGCCAGCAGTGACTGGGACAGAAACAATGAGCAGTTCTTC. It specifies CASSDWDRNNEQFF.

V is TRBV7-9 and J is TRBJ2-3; D is uncertain. Trimming removed 5 bases from V and 0 bases from J, with 15 bases in between. The CDR3 is 16 amino acids. Germline-derived CDR1 and CDR2 are SEHNR and FQNEAQ (reference sequence). CDR3 sequence reads: CASSANDKPSTDTQYF. DNA for the CDR3: TGTGCCAGCAGCGCAAACGACAAACCGAGCACAGATACGCAGTATTTT. Full variable domain (outside the CDR3, taken from reference TRBV7-9 and TRBJ2-3): DTGVSQNPRHKITKRGQNVTFRCDPISEHNRLYWYRQTLGQGPEFLTYFQNEAQLEKSRLLSDRFSAERPKGSFSTLEIQRTEQGDSAMYLCASSANDKPSTDTQYFGPGTRLTVL.

V usage is TRBV7-8 and J usage is TRBJ2-5; 8 nucleotides line up with TRBD2. The CDR3 runs to 16 residues. Germline V CDR1 and CDR2: SGHVS, FQNEAQ. Germline trimming cut 0 bases from V and 1 base from J; bases unmatched to any gene: 4. CDR3 loop: CASSLAASGLQETQYF. For the CDR3, the DNA is TGTGCCAGCAGCTTAGCGGCTAGCGGGCTCCAAGAGACCCAGTACTTC.

This chain uses TRBV2 with TRBJ2-3; 11 bases are shared with TRBD2. Germline trimming cut 3 bases from V and 0 bases from J; bases unmatched to any gene: 8. CDR1 SNHLY and CDR2 FYNNEI come from the germline V gene. This CDR3 contains 18 residues. CDR3 protein: CASSDLLAGGPSTDTQYF. CDR3 nucleotides: TGTGCCAGCAGTGATTTGCTAGCGGGGGGCCCTAGCACAGATACGCAGTATTTT.

This CDR3 reads CASSWTGGDEQFF. The CDR3 nucleotides are TGCGCCAGCAGCTGGACAGGGGGCGATGAGCAGTTCTTC. This sequence joins TRBV5-1 and TRBJ2-1, with 11 nucleotides matching TRBD1. V dropped 3 bases and J dropped 8; count of bases not matched to a gene: 1. Germline CDR1 SGHRS, CDR2 YFSETQ. This CDR3 has 13 residues.

The rearrangement joins TRBV30 to TRBJ2-1; tentative D call: TRBD2 (7 bases). Trimming stripped 5 bases from V and 0 bases from J, with 17 bases between. From germline, CDR1 is GTSNPN and CDR2 SVGIG (reference sequence). CDR3 size: 16 residues. CDR3 coding DNA: TGTGCCTGGGGATCAGGGGCTAGCGGCTCCTACAATGAGCAGTTCTTC. Translation gives CAWGSGASGSYNEQFF.

This chain joins TRBV12-5 and TRBJ2-7, with 7 bases matching TRBD2. This CDR3 is built from 14 residues. Germline CDR1 reads LGHNT; CDR2 reads FRNRAP. V shed 3 bases and J 5 bases; nucleotides not matched to a gene: 7. The CDR3 protein is CASGFHPREDEQYF. DNA for the CDR3: TGTGCTAGTGGTTTCCACCCCCGGGAGGACGAGCAGTACTTC.

CDR3 sequence (DNA): TGTGCCAGCAGCTTAGAGGGCCATTACGAGCAGTACTTC. It is translated as CASSLEGHYEQYF. V gene TRBV7-6 combines with J gene TRBJ2-7, with unresolved D. CDR3 size: 13 residues. Germline V gene sequence: CDR1 SGHVS, CDR2 FNYEAQ. The V end was cut by 1 base, the J end by 4 bases, with 8 bases between.

The chain's CDR3 is CASSFGGAGRGNEQFF. DNA of the CDR3: TGTGCCAGCAGCTTTGGGGGAGCGGGGAGGGGAAATGAGCAGTTCTTC. This rearrangement joins TRBV11-2 to TRBJ2-1; 7 nucleotides align to TRBD2. The CDR3 covers 16 residues. The germline V gene has CDR1 SGHAT and CDR2 FQNNGV. The V and J ends lost 3 bases and 7 bases, in that order; junction bases with no gene match: 12.

The chain carries TRBV7-9 and TRBJ2-7; 10 bases agree with TRBD2. Germline CDR1 reads SEHNR; CDR2 reads FQNEAQ (reference sequence). Germline trimming cut 0 bases from V and 5 bases from J; bases unmatched to any gene: 4. This CDR3 contains 15 residues. The CDR3 region is CASSLAGLAGDEQYF. The CDR3 DNA reads TGTGCCAGCAGCTTAGCGGGTCTAGCGGGAGACGAGCAGTACTTC.

The rearrangement links TRBV13 to TRBJ2-2; either TRBD1 or TRBD2 may supply D (6 bases each). This CDR3 region has 16 residues. Germline V gene lookup returns CDR1 PRHDT and CDR2 FYEKMQ (reference sequence). V was pared by 6 bases and J by 3 bases, with 17 bases between. CDR3: CASRRVGGGDTGELFF. Written as DNA, the CDR3 is TGTGCCAGCAGGCGAGTAGGGGGAGGAGACACCGGGGAGCTGTTTTTT.

This clone was counted a single time. The V gene is TRBV6-1, the J gene TRBJ2-7; D is ambiguous. V was trimmed by 2 bases and J by 5 bases, leaving 4 bases between them. The CDR3 runs 11 residues. Germline assignment: CDR1 MNHNS and CDR2 SASEGT. CDR3 DNA: TGTGCCAGCAGTGAATCCCACGAGCAGTACTTC. Its translation is CASSESHEQYF.

This sequence joins TRBV9 and TRBJ2-1; D perhaps matches TRBD2 (5 bases). Germline V lookup: CDR1 SGDLS, CDR2 YYNGEE. The V and J ends lost 3 bases and 7 bases respectively, with 8 bases between them. The CDR3 length is 12 residues. The CDR3 sequence is CASSASGNEQFF. CDR3 nucleotide sequence: TGTGCCAGCAGCGCGAGCGGAAATGAGCAGTTCTTC. The whole variable domain, remainder taken from reference TRBV9 and TRBJ2-1, is DSGVTQTPKHLITATGQRVTLRCSPRSGDLSVYWYQQSLDQGLQFLIQYYNGEERAKGNILERFSAQQFPDLHSELNLSSLELGDSALYFCASSASGNEQFFGPGTRLTVL.

The CDR3 protein is CASSLTVDRNTDTQYF. CDR3 DNA sequence: TGTGCCAGCAGCCTGACGGTAGACAGAAACACAGATACGCAGTATTTT. The V call is TRBV5-5, the J call TRBJ2-3, with a weak D call TRBD1 (5 bases). V lost 4 bases and J lost 2, with 17 bases in between. Germline CDR1 and CDR2: SGHKS and YYEKEE (reference sequence). CDR3 length: 16 residues.

This rearrangement joins TRBV11-2 to TRBJ2-1; D call uncertain. CDR3 length equals 14 residues. The germline V gene has CDR1 SGHAT and CDR2 FQNNGV. Deletions cut 1 base from V and 8 bases from J, with 12 bases between. The CDR3 DNA reads TGTGCCAGCAGCTTAGGACTGGGGTTGGATGAGCAGTTCTTC. Translating it yields CASSLGLGLDEQFF.

The chain has TRBV7-3 and TRBJ2-2; D gene uncertain. Per the germline V gene, CDR1 is SGHTA and CDR2 is FQGTGA. V shed 6 bases and J shed 0 bases, with 8 bases lying between them. The CDR3 sequence is 14 residues long. DNA for the CDR3: TGTGCCAGCAGAATAAGCGCGAACACCGGGGAGCTGTTTTTT. This sequence encodes CASRISANTGELFF. Supplemented by reference TRBV7-3 and TRBJ2-2, the full variable domain reads GAGVSQTPSNKVTEKGKYVELRCDPISGHTALYWYRQSLGQGPEFLIYFQGTGAADDSGLPNDRFFAVRPEGSVSTLKIQRTERGDSAVYLCASRISANTGELFFGEGSRLTVL.

The chain uses TRBV27 and TRBJ2-5; D might be TRBD1 (5 bases). Trimming took off 2 bases at V and 5 bases at J, with 9 bases between the two ends. The CDR3 has 13 residues. The germline CDR1 and CDR2 sequences are MNHEY and SMNVEV (reference sequence). The CDR3 bases are TGTGCCAGCAGTTTAAACAGGATGGAGACCCAGTACTTC. Amino acids: CASSLNRMETQYF.

This chain connects TRBV11-2 to TRBJ2-7, with D perhaps matching TRBD1 (5 bases). The CDR3 contains 14 residues. V lost 5 bases, J lost 2 bases, and 13 bases lay in between. In germline, CDR1 is SGHAT, CDR2 FQNNGV. CDR3 residues: CASSPGTGTYEQYF. The CDR3 DNA sequence: TGTGCCAGCAGCCCAGGCACAGGCACCTACGAGCAGTACTTC.

The chain recombines TRBV7-2 with TRBJ1-2; tentative D call: TRBD1 (6 bases). The CDR3 length is 13 residues. Germline values: CDR1 SGHTA, CDR2 FQGNSA. V lost 1 base to trimming and J lost 7 bases, with 10 bases between them. Written as DNA, the CDR3 is TGTGCCAGCAGCTTAGGGGGGGCTAGTGGCTACACCTTC. Protein sequence: CASSLGGASGYTF.

V and J are TRBV9 and TRBJ2-5; the match to TRBD1 covers 8 bases. J lost 4 bases, V lost 2 bases, and 13 bases had no gene match. Germline V gene lookup returns CDR1 SGDLS and CDR2 YYNGEE. The CDR3 extends over 17 amino acids. In nucleotides, the CDR3 is TGTGCCAGCAGCGTGTACAGGGGGAATTTATTGCGAGAGACCCAGTACTTC. Residues: CASSVYRGNLLRETQYF.

The chain joins TRBV2 to TRBJ2-7; D may be TRBD1 (6 bases). V was cut by 8 bases and J by 0 bases, with 14 bases left in between. This CDR3 has 14 residues. In germline, CDR1 is SNHLY, CDR2 FYNNEI. As DNA, the CDR3 is TGTGCCAGCTTAGCCCGGGACATCTCCTACGAGCAGTACTTC. Encoded protein: CASLARDISYEQYF.

V is TRBV29-1 and J is TRBJ2-7, with TRBD1 identical over 10 bases. CDR3 length: 16 amino acids. V gave up 2 bases and J gave up 3 bases; unmatched junction bases: 10. From germline, CDR1 is SQVTM and CDR2 ANQGSEA. In nucleotides, the CDR3 is TGCAGCGTTGAACTAGGGAAGGGACAGGGGAGCTACGAGCAGTACTTC. It specifies CSVELGKGQGSYEQYF.

The chain combines TRBV6-5 with TRBJ2-7, with D possibly being TRBD1 or TRBD2 (5 bases each). The CDR3 is 14 amino acids. Germline CDR1 and CDR2: MNHEY and SVGAGI. Trimming took off 2 bases at V and 6 bases at J, with 14 bases between the two ends. CDR3 region: CASSYAEGTREQYF. DNA for the CDR3: TGTGCCAGCAGTTACGCCGAAGGGACCCGCGAGCAGTACTTC.

In its sample, this clone was seen once. The chain joins TRBV6-1 to TRBJ2-1; TRBD2 matches at 10 bases. V was clipped by 4 bases and J by 9 bases; unmatched bases: 6. The CDR3 contains 14 residues. The germline CDR1 and CDR2 sequences are MNHNS and SASEGT. CDR3 nucleotide sequence: TGTGCCAGCAGTGCCGCCGGGACTAGCGTTGAGCAGTTCTTC. Protein product: CASSAAGTSVEQFF.

The chain uses TRBV30 and TRBJ2-3; D is perhaps TRBD1 or TRBD2 (5 bases each). Trimming shortened V by 2 bases and J by 2 bases, and 11 bases separated the two germline ends. The CDR3 has 14 residues. CDR1 GTSNPN and CDR2 SVGIG come from the germline V gene (reference sequence). CDR3 nucleotides: TGTGCCTGGAGTACCGAGGGGCCCACAGATACGCAGTATTTT. Its translation: CAWSTEGPTDTQYF.